The subject of this entry is one T cell receptor (beta chain). Authors' methods: Counts of nucleated cells, estimated from reference gene primer amplification, were obtained. The assay was immunoSEQ multiplex PCR, and TCRdb's table has in-frame clones only and misses some. V, J and clone size derive from that table, while D and trimming were established from the DNA sequence. The sample holds about 240,000 clones, about nine tenths seen once. These data are taken from a study of blood T cell repertoires in COVID-19. Study context: Specimens from acute and convalescent COVID-19 originated in the United States, Italy and Spain. Sources were T cells, B-cell-depleted T cells, or PBMCs; the material itself was cDNA or gDNA.

V was shortened by 11 bases and J by 7 bases, with 21 bases between the two germline ends. CDR1 and CDR2 (germline): MNHEY, SVGAGI. This CDR3 region has 14 residues. Sequencing input: peripheral blood. V and J are TRBV6-5 and TRBJ2-1; maybe TRBD2 (7 bases). The sequence derives from a man in his sixties who had recovered from COVID-19. CDR3 in amino acids: CASLGGGALNEQFF. Here the CDR3 DNA reads TGTGCCTCCCTGGGCGGGGGCGCCTTAAATGAGCAGTTCTTC.